Sequencing of this TCR beta chain was carried out in a study (dated by TCRdb to between 2022 and 2023). General findings and caveats noted by the study authors: Further investigation, including longitudinal sampling and assessment of a control group, is stated by the authors to be required.

TCR beta chain repertoires were profiled by survey-level sequencing on the immunoSEQ platform. Processing in the source paper ran as follows. Repertoire diversity was measured with the inverse Simpson index, and CDR3 amino acid length spectratypes and V-J pairing frequencies were compared. Clonotypes specific to SARS-CoV-2, CMV, influenza A and EBV were annotated by matching TCR beta CDR3 sequences against VDJdb. TCRdb stores this immuneACCESS table with in-frame sequences only. Part of the clones is absent; in the studies checked, under half of the shortfall reflects unresolved V genes, and no reason is known for the rest. V, J and clone size are those of that table, while D and trimming were read from the DNA. Within this sample are some 70,000 clones, with 93% of them counted one time only. The ten largest clones add up to roughly 4% of the sample. Note on this clone: Its cognate antigen has yet to be identified. Base qualities are missing; no much larger clone stands one base away.

CDR1 and CDR2 were assigned from the germline V gene as KGHDR and SFDVKD. Trimming removed 4 bases from V and 6 bases from J; the gene matches leave 4 bases unexplained. Counted from cysteine to phenylalanine, this CDR3 has 14 amino acids. Only the CDR3 region is kept as DNA, spanning 42 bases read in frame from base 1. PBMCs were isolated from peripheral blood, and genomic DNA from unsorted PBMCs was used for TCR beta sequencing. The specimen sequenced was PBMCs. The chain is made from TRBV24-1 and TRBJ1-4, with 7 central nucleotides matching TRBD1. The TCR comes from a man aged 40-49 years with rheumatoid arthritis. The nucleotide sequence is TGTGCCACCAGTGACAAAGGACAGGATGAAAAACTGTTTTTT. This yields the protein CATSDKGQDEKLFF.